This is a list of T cell receptor beta chains from one sample in a study of T cells in Graves' hyperthyroidism and ophthalmopathy. TCRdb called the multiplex PCR reads again in MiXCR, with one record for every CDR3 protein. The sample records more than 350,000 distinct CDR3 sequences, about 17% being singletons. Material: blood. Receptors originate from a woman in her 30s with Graves' hyperthyroidism that later progressed to Graves' ophthalmopathy. Both conserved end residues are part of each CDR3. A D gene is named only where the DNA matches it firmly. Clone size is shown for a subset of rows, as once, few, many or a class of expanded clone.

d_gene: -; j_gene: TRBJ1-1; abundance: many; v_gene: TRBV20-1; CDR3aa: CSARDTGGRTEAFF; CDR3nt: TGCAGTGCTAGAGATACCGGGGGCAGAACTGAAGCTTTCTTT
d_gene: -; j_gene: TRBJ2-7; abundance: -; v_gene: TRBV11-2; CDR3aa: CASSLAQFPLRSSYEQYF; CDR3nt: TGTGCCAGCAGCTTAGCCCAATTCCCACTCCGTAGCTCCTACGAGCAGTACTTC
d_gene: -; j_gene: TRBJ2-5; abundance: -; v_gene: TRBV28; CDR3aa: CASSRPGVVETQYF; CDR3nt: TGTGCCAGCAGTCGACCGGGAGTCGTGGAGACCCAGTACTTC
d_gene: TRBD2; j_gene: TRBJ2-3; abundance: few; v_gene: TRBV6-1; CDR3aa: CASSNLAGLTDTQYF; CDR3nt: TGTGCCAGCAGTAATCTAGCGGGGCTGACAGATACGCAGTATTTT
d_gene: -; j_gene: TRBJ2-7; abundance: many; v_gene: TRBV18; CDR3aa: CASSPLGIDYEQYF; CDR3nt: TGTGCCAGCTCACCGTTAGGGATCGACTACGAGCAGTACTTC
d_gene: -; j_gene: TRBJ1-1; abundance: -; v_gene: TRBV7-9; CDR3aa: CASSSFHLLTVGAFF; CDR3nt: TGTGCCAGCAGCTCTTTCCACCTATTGACAGTAGGAGCTTTCTTT
d_gene: -; j_gene: TRBJ2-2; abundance: once; v_gene: TRBV7-2; CDR3aa: CASSFRLYTGELFF; CDR3nt: TGTGCCAGCAGCTTTAGACTCTACACCGGGGAGCTGTTTTTT
d_gene: -; j_gene: TRBJ1-6; abundance: many; v_gene: TRBV2; CDR3aa: CASSDRLNYYNSPLHF; CDR3nt: TGTGCCAGCAGTGATAGGCTTAACTACTATAATTCACCCCTCCACTTT
d_gene: -; j_gene: TRBJ1-4; abundance: many; v_gene: TRBV27; CDR3aa: CASTSSGGKLFF; CDR3nt: TGTGCCAGCACCTCCAGTGGGGGAAAACTGTTTTTT
d_gene: -; j_gene: TRBJ1-1; abundance: many; v_gene: TRBV28; CDR3aa: CATRQEGETEAFF; CDR3nt: TGTGCCACCAGACAGGAGGGAGAGACTGAAGCTTTCTTT
d_gene: TRBD2; j_gene: TRBJ2-3; abundance: many; v_gene: TRBV3-1; CDR3aa: CASSQGSGVVYF; CDR3nt: TGTGCCAGCAGCCAAGGAAGCGGGGTGGTGTATTTT
d_gene: TRBD2; j_gene: TRBJ2-7; abundance: few; v_gene: TRBV9; CDR3aa: CASSVGLSGSFSEQYF; CDR3nt: TGTGCCAGCAGCGTAGGCCTAAGCGGGAGTTTCAGCGAGCAGTACTTC
d_gene: -; j_gene: TRBJ1-1; abundance: many; v_gene: TRBV6-2/TRBV6-3; CDR3aa: CASSYVQTMNTEAFF; CDR3nt: TGTGCCAGCAGTTACGTCCAGACCATGAACACTGAAGCTTTCTTT
d_gene: -; j_gene: TRBJ2-1; abundance: many; v_gene: TRBV7-9; CDR3aa: CASSRRGGTSYNEQFF; CDR3nt: TGTGCCAGCAGCAGACGAGGGGGGACCTCCTACAATGAGCAGTTCTTC
d_gene: TRBD1; j_gene: TRBJ2-7; abundance: -; v_gene: TRBV6-2/TRBV6-3; CDR3aa: CASSLTGGGPGQYF; CDR3nt: TGTGCCAGCAGTTTGACAGGGGGGGGGCCCGGGCAGTACTTC
d_gene: -; j_gene: TRBJ1-2; abundance: -; v_gene: TRBV10-3; CDR3aa: CAISESVNTYYGYTF; CDR3nt: TGTGCCATCAGTGAGTCGGTTAACACCTATTATGGCTACACCTTC
d_gene: -; j_gene: TRBJ2-3; abundance: many; v_gene: TRBV29-1; CDR3aa: CSVGGAPPGTDTQYF; CDR3nt: TGCAGCGTTGGAGGAGCCCCCCCGGGCACAGATACGCAGTATTTT
d_gene: TRBD1; j_gene: TRBJ2-6; abundance: few; v_gene: TRBV19; CDR3aa: CASSMRDRGYGSGANVLTF; CDR3nt: TGTGCCAGTAGTATGAGGGACAGGGGGTATGGTTCCGGGGCCAACGTCCTGACTTTC
d_gene: TRBD1; j_gene: TRBJ1-2; abundance: many; v_gene: TRBV24-1; CDR3aa: CATSDFHRGQGGYGYTF; CDR3nt: TGTGCCACCAGTGATTTCCACCGAGGACAGGGAGGCTATGGCTACACCTTC
d_gene: -; j_gene: TRBJ1-5; abundance: many; v_gene: TRBV2; CDR3aa: CASSGHFSGNQPQHF; CDR3nt: TGTGCCAGCAGTGGACACTTTTCGGGCAATCAGCCCCAGCATTTT
d_gene: -; j_gene: TRBJ1-3; abundance: -; v_gene: TRBV9; CDR3aa: CASSVDGAPNSGNTIYF; CDR3nt: TGTGCCAGCAGCGTCGATGGGGCGCCGAACTCTGGAAACACCATATATTTT
d_gene: TRBD1; j_gene: TRBJ1-5; abundance: few; v_gene: TRBV12-3/TRBV12-4; CDR3aa: CAGSFMGGTGVFASNQPQHF; CDR3nt: TGTGCCGGCAGCTTTATGGGCGGGACAGGGGTTTTTGCTAGCAATCAGCCCCAGCATTTT
d_gene: TRBD2; j_gene: TRBJ2-1; abundance: many; v_gene: TRBV2; CDR3aa: CASTPRLAGDEQFF; CDR3nt: TGTGCCAGCACCCCTCGGCTAGCGGGAGATGAGCAGTTCTTC
d_gene: -; j_gene: TRBJ1-3; abundance: many; v_gene: TRBV12-3/TRBV12-4; CDR3aa: CASNLLGSGNTIYF; CDR3nt: TGTGCCAGCAACTTGCTGGGGTCTGGAAACACCATATATTTT
d_gene: TRBD1; j_gene: TRBJ2-1; abundance: many; v_gene: TRBV28; CDR3aa: CASSSQGAAYNEQFF; CDR3nt: TGTGCCAGCAGTTCACAGGGGGCCGCCTACAATGAGCAGTTCTTC
d_gene: -; j_gene: TRBJ2-7; abundance: many; v_gene: TRBV11-2; CDR3aa: CASSFNSYEQYF; CDR3nt: TGTGCCAGCAGCTTTAATTCCTACGAGCAGTACTTC
d_gene: -; j_gene: TRBJ1-1; abundance: many; v_gene: TRBV4-2; CDR3aa: CASSQDPGGNTEAFF; CDR3nt: TGTGCCAGCAGCCAAGATCCGGGAGGAAACACTGAAGCTTTCTTT
d_gene: -; j_gene: TRBJ2-3; abundance: many; v_gene: TRBV11-2; CDR3aa: CASRDYTGASTDTQYF; CDR3nt: TGTGCCAGCAGGGATTACACGGGGGCTAGCACAGATACGCAGTATTTT
d_gene: -; j_gene: TRBJ1-4; abundance: -; v_gene: TRBV2; CDR3aa: CASSADRTSGEKLFF; CDR3nt: TGTGCCAGCAGTGCTGACAGGACCTCGGGTGAAAAACTGTTTTTT
d_gene: TRBD2; j_gene: TRBJ2-5; abundance: many; v_gene: TRBV11-2; CDR3aa: CASSLAGLGRLYQETQYF; CDR3nt: TGTGCCAGCAGCTTAGCGGGACTAGGGCGTCTCTACCAAGAGACCCAGTACTTC